Sequencing of this TCR beta chain was carried out in a study of shared clonotypes between healthy human individuals. Libraries were prepared by immunoSEQ multiplex PCR; TCRdb keeps only in-frame clonotypes and omits some of them. The data contain millions of clones, approximately 94% of them singletons. The specimen was naive CD4+ T cells sorted from blood. The subset was: CD45RA+ positively selected. The receptor was isolated from a man aged 18-30 years in good health.

In nucleotides, the CDR3 is TGTGCCAGCAGCCGGCTCATGAGGGGCGAGCTGTTTTTT. As protein: CASSRLMRGELFF. The chain links TRBV27 to TRBJ2-2; D may be TRBD1 or TRBD2 (5 bases each). Per germline, CDR1 MNHEY and CDR2 SMNVEV (reference sequence). Deletions cut 6 bases from V and 11 bases from J, with 16 bases between. The CDR3 has 13 residues.